The 6 T cell receptor beta chains below come from one sample, sequenced in a study of cytomegalovirus exposure and HLA in healthy donors. This table comes from immunoSEQ multiplex PCR, and its TCRdb copy is limited to in-frame clones, with some not included. The sample carries about 160,000 clones, about 90% recorded once. The sequencing sample was made of PBMCs. These receptors were obtained from a woman younger than 30 in good health and CMV-seropositive.

V is TRBV11-2 and J is TRBJ2-3, with TRBD2 identical over 9 bases. Germline values: CDR1 SGHAT, CDR2 FQNNGV. The CDR3 extends over 17 amino acids. The V segment lost 3 bases and the J segment 6 bases; nucleotides outside the gene matches: 13. The CDR3 nucleotides are TGTGCCAGCAGCTTGGCAGGGACTAGCAGGGGGGGGGATACGCAGTATTTT. This gives the protein CASSLAGTSRGGDTQYF.

This chain connects TRBV7-3 to TRBJ2-5, with D perhaps TRBD1 (6 bases). There are 16 residues in the CDR3. Germline assignment: CDR1 SGHTA and CDR2 FQGTGA. Trimming removed 5 bases at V and 3 bases at J, with 19 bases between. CDR3 sequence reads: CASSPSGPRGKETQYF. DNA for the CDR3: TGTGCCAGCAGCCCCTCGGGTCCTAGGGGGAAAGAGACCCAGTACTTC. The whole variable domain, remainder taken from reference TRBV7-3 and TRBJ2-5, is GAGVSQTPSNKVTEKGKYVELRCDPISGHTALYWYRQSLGQGPEFLIYFQGTGAADDSGLPNDRFFAVRPEGSVSTLKIQRTERGDSAVYLCASSPSGPRGKETQYFGPGTRLLVL.

This chain links TRBV7-2 with TRBJ2-3, with D unresolved. Germline CDR1 is SGHTA and CDR2 is FQGNSA. The V and J ends lost 3 bases and 5 bases respectively, with 12 bases between them. The CDR3 contains 14 residues. CDR3 loop: CASSFSILLDTQYF. For the CDR3, the DNA is TGTGCCAGCAGCTTTAGCATCCTCCTAGATACGCAGTATTTT. The complete variable domain, with remaining parts taken from reference TRBV7-2 and TRBJ2-3, reads GAGVSQSPSNKVTEKGKDVELRCDPISGHTALYWYRQSLGQGLEFLIYFQGNSAPDKSGLPSDRFSAERTGGSVSTLTIQRTQQEDSAVYLCASSFSILLDTQYFGPGTRLTVL.

This sequence joins TRBV6-1 and TRBJ2-3; 7 bases agree with TRBD1. Germline CDR1 reads MNHNS; CDR2 reads SASEGT. The CDR3 is 12 residues long. J gave up 10 bases and V 5 bases, and 6 bases lay outside the gene matches. CDR3 nucleotide sequence: TGTGCCAGCAGTACACAGGGGCATTCGCAGTATTTT. Encoded protein: CASSTQGHSQYF.

On this clone itself: At one end, the junction sequence differs from germline, possibly due to a read error. This sequence joins TRBV6-5 and TRBJ1-1; 8 bases line up with TRBD1. CDR1 MNHEY and CDR2 SVGAGI come from the germline V gene. This CDR3 spans 14 amino acids. The CDR3 region is CAISSGTGHTEAFF. CDR3 DNA sequence: TGTGCCATCAGTTCCGGGACAGGTCACACTGAAGCTTTCTTT.

V usage is TRBV5-1 and J usage is TRBJ2-3; the match to TRBD2 covers 10 bases. The CDR3 runs to 16 residues. CDR1 is SGHRS, CDR2 YFSETQ, per germline. Trimming took 1 base from V and 1 from J; bases not matched to a gene: 3. DNA for the CDR3: TGCGCCAGCAGCTTGAGGCTAGCGGGGGGCACAGATACGCAGTATTTT. Its protein product is CASSLRLAGGTDTQYF.